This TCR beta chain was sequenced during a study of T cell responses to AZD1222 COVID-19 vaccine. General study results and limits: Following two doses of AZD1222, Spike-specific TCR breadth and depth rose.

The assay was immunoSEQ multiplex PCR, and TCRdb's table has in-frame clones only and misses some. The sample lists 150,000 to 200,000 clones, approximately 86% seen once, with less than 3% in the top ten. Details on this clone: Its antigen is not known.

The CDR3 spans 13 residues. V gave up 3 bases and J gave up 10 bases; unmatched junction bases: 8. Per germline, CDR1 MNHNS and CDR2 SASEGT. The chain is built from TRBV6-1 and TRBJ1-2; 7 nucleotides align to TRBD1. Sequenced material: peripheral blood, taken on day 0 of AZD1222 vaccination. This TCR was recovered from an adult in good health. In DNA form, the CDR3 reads TGTGCCAGCAGTGACAGACCCGACAGGGTCTACACCTTC. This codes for CASSDRPDRVYTF.